This section outlines one T cell receptor (beta chain) sequence together with its context. TCRdb's table, derived via immunoSEQ multiplex PCR, lists solely in-frame clones and lacks some. The sample carries some 99,000 clones, 80% to 95% recorded once. The data stem from a study of T cell changes during pregnancy in multiple sclerosis. The receptor comes from a female donor with multiple sclerosis, enrolled in a pregnancy study. The sequences come from peripheral blood, collected after pregnancy.

CDR3 region: CASSATGYNSPLHF. CDR3 nucleotide sequence: TGTGCCAGTTCCGCCACAGGGTATAATTCACCCCTCCACTTT. J is TRBJ1-6 and V is TRBV25-1, with D tentatively TRBD1 (6 bases). This CDR3 contains 14 residues. Germline CDR1 is MGHDK and CDR2 is SYGVNS. Trimming left V 9 bases short and J 4 bases short, with 13 bases between.